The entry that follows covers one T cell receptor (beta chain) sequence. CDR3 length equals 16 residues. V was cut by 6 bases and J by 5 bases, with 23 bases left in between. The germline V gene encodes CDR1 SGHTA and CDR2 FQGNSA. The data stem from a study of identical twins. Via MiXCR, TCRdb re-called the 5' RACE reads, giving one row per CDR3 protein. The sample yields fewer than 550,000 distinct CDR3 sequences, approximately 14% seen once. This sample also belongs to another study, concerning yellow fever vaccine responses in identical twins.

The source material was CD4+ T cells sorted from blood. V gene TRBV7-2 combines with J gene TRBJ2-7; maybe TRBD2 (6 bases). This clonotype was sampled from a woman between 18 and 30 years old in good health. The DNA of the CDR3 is TGTGCCAGCAGTTTTTCCATACGGGGAGGTCGCGACGAGCAGTACTTC. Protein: CASSFSIRGGRDEQYF. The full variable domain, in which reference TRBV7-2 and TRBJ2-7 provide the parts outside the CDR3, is GAGVSQSPSNKVTEKGKDVELRCDPISGHTALYWYRQSLGQGLEFLIYFQGNSAPDKSGLPSDRFSAERTGGSVSTLTIQRTQQEDSAVYLCASSFSIRGGRDEQYFGPGTRLTVT.